This T cell receptor beta chain was sequenced for a study of blood T cells in healthy people across ages. V shed 0 bases and J shed 10 bases, with 15 bases lying between them. Germline loops: CDR1 LGHDT, CDR2 YNNKEL (reference sequence). The length of the CDR3 is 14 residues. The second PCR ran about 6 to 11 cycles with a sample-barcoded 5' primer and J-beta primers. At least 2.5 million CDR3-containing paired-end reads were obtained per sample. One entry per CDR3 protein results from TCRdb running MiXCR on the 5' RACE reads. The table lists 660,000 or so distinct CDR3 sequences, roughly 58% of them singletons, with around 37% in the top ten.

Sequenced material: blood. The rearrangement joins TRBV3-1 to TRBJ2-5; a weak D match, TRBD2 (5 bases). The sequence derives from a man between 60 and 75 years old in good health. The CDR3 protein is CASSQDSLVRDQYF. CDR3 nucleotides: TGTGCCAGCAGCCAAGATTCCCTGGTCCGGGACCAGTACTTC.